This TCR beta chain was found in a study of T cells after yellow fever vaccination. General observations from the study: The secondary response peaked faster, at day 5 versus 15, but was weaker.

This clonotype was counted only a few times. Its antigen is undetermined. The authors made TCR cDNA by 5'RACE template switching, adding a universal primer site and UMIs. TCRdb re-called the 5' RACE reads with MiXCR, one entry per CDR3 protein. The repertoire consists of a few hundred thousand distinct CDR3 sequences, with around 21% occurring once and the leading ten covering roughly an eighth. Germline loops: CDR1 MNHEY, CDR2 SVGEGT. V was clipped by 6 bases and J by 3 bases, with 15 bases between them. There are 14 residues in the CDR3. The sequencing used PBMCs, collected 15 days after the yellow fever booster vaccination. The TCR comes from a man younger than 45 who received the YFV17D yellow fever vaccine. This chain joins TRBV6-2 or TRBV6-3 and TRBJ2-7; no definite D call. CDR3 amino acids: CASSPTAASYEQYF. CDR3 DNA: TGTGCCAGCAGCCCGACGGCGGCAAGCTACGAGCAGTACTTC.